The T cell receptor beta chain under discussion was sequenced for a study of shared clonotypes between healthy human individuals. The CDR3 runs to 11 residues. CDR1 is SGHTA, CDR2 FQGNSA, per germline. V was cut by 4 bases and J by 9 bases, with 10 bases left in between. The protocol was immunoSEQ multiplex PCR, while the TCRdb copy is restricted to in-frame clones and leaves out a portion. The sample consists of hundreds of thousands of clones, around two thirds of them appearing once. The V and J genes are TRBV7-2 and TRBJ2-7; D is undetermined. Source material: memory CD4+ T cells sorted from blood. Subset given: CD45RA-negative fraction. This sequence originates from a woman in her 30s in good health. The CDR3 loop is CASSSHTRQYF. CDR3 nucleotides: TGTGCCAGCAGCTCCCACACCAGGCAGTACTTC.